The 28 T cell receptor beta chains given below trace back to one sample, sequenced in a study of blood T cell repertoires in COVID-19. Libraries were prepared by immunoSEQ multiplex PCR; TCRdb keeps only in-frame clonotypes and omits some of them. The sample contains over 120,000 clones, approximately 91% of which appear only once. Sequenced material: peripheral blood. These receptors were taken from a man between 65 and 85 years old with acute or convalescent COVID-19.

The chain combines TRBV7-6 with TRBJ2-3; possibly TRBD2 for D (5 bases). V lost 1 base and J lost 4, with 15 bases in between. Germline CDR1 SGHVS, CDR2 FNYEAQ. The CDR3 has 16 amino acids. The CDR3 loop reads CASSLGGEGWADTQYF. The CDR3 DNA sequence: TGTGCCAGCAGCTTAGGGGGAGAGGGTTGGGCAGATACGCAGTATTTT.

About this clone itself: Other DNA sequences within the sample encode an identical CDR3. The chain employs TRBV6-5 and TRBJ2-7; tentatively, D is TRBD1 (5 bases). Germline assignment: CDR1 MNHEY and CDR2 SVGAGI. The CDR3 has 13 amino acids. V was clipped by 6 bases and J by 0 bases, with 9 bases between them. The CDR3 loop reads CASSQGSSYEQYF. The CDR3 DNA follows: TGTGCCAGCAGCCAGGGAAGCTCCTACGAGCAGTACTTC.

J is TRBJ1-1 and V is TRBV7-9; D is perhaps TRBD1 (6 bases). Germline-derived CDR1 and CDR2 are SEHNR and FQNEAQ (reference sequence). The CDR3 is made up of 14 amino acids. The germline V and J ends were trimmed by 4 bases and 7 bases, with 16 bases remaining between them. The DNA of the CDR3 is TGTGCCAGCAGCTCCTTCGGACAGACTATTGAAGCTTTCTTT. Residues: CASSSFGQTIEAFF.

There are a few counts of this clone. This chain links TRBV11-2 with TRBJ2-1; D remains ambiguous. This CDR3 contains 12 residues. The V gene lost 2 bases and the J gene lost 7 bases, with 6 bases spanning the gap. Germline CDR1 reads SGHAT; CDR2 reads FQNNGV. The CDR3 sequence is CASSLHRNEQFF. In nucleotides, the CDR3 is TGTGCCAGCAGCTTACACCGGAATGAGCAGTTCTTC.

The CDR3 is CATRKRPREEKLFF. In DNA form, the CDR3 reads TGTGCCACACGAAAAAGACCGAGGGAAGAAAAACTGTTTTTT. The chain couples TRBV5-5 to TRBJ1-4, with D hard to call. Trimming left V 9 bases short and J 8 bases short, with 20 bases between. Germline V lookup: CDR1 SGHKS, CDR2 YYEKEE (reference sequence). The CDR3 contains 14 residues. Full variable domain (outside the CDR3, taken from reference TRBV5-5 and TRBJ1-4): DAGVTQSPTHLIKTRGQQVTLRCSPISGHKSVSWYQQVLGQGPQFIFQYYEKEERGRGNFPDRFSARQFPNYSSELNVNALLLGDSALYLCATRKRPREEKLFFGSGTQLSVL.

This clone was detected a few times. The chain links TRBV19 to TRBJ1-1, with D hard to call. Germline CDR1 LNHDA, CDR2 SQIVND (reference sequence). The CDR3 length is 15 residues. The V and J ends lost 7 bases and 7 bases respectively, with 22 bases between them. The CDR3 DNA reads TGTGCCAGTACCAGAAGTCTACATGAGTCGGGTGAAGCTTTCTTT. Its translation is CASTRSLHESGEAFF. The variable domain in full, with the rest retrieved from reference TRBV19 and TRBJ1-1, is DGGITQSPKYLFRKEGQNVTLSCEQNLNHDAMYWYRQDPGQGLRLIYYSQIVNDFQKGDIAEGYSVSREKKESFPLTVTSAQKNPTAFYLCASTRSLHESGEAFFGQGTRLTVV.

In DNA form, the CDR3 reads TGTGCCAGCAGGGGCAGTCATAATTCACCCCTCCACTTT. Amino acid sequence: CASRGSHNSPLHF. This chain joins TRBV12-3 or TRBV12-4 and TRBJ1-6; D ambiguous. The CDR3 spans 13 residues. V shed 6 bases and J shed 5 bases, with 8 bases lying between them.

The chain employs TRBV6-2 or TRBV6-3 and TRBJ1-1, with D perhaps TRBD1 (5 bases). Germline values: CDR1 MNHEY, CDR2 SVGEGT. V dropped 5 bases and J dropped 0 bases, with 10 bases sitting between them. The CDR3 runs 14 residues. The CDR3 is CASSPNRLNTEAFF. The CDR3 coding sequence is TGTGCCAGCAGTCCCAACAGGCTGAACACTGAAGCTTTCTTT.

This clone came up once. The V call is TRBV10-3, the J call TRBJ1-1, with D unclear. V lost 5 bases and J lost 5, with 15 bases in between. Germline CDR1 reads ENHRY; CDR2 reads SYGVKD. The CDR3 consists of 14 residues. The CDR3 nucleotides read TGTGCCATCAGTCCTGTCGGGATTGGGACTGAAGCTTTCTTT. Translation: CAISPVGIGTEAFF.

The chain employs TRBV18 and TRBJ2-1; the match to TRBD2 covers 8 bases. The CDR3 sequence is 16 residues long. The V gene end was trimmed by 4 bases and the J gene end by 6 bases; junction bases not matched to a gene: 11. CDR1 is KGHSH and CDR2 is LQKENI in the germline V gene. The CDR3 DNA sequence: TGTGCCAGCTCACTCCCTTTTGGCGGGGGGTCCAATGAGCAGTTCTTC. This gives the protein CASSLPFGGGSNEQFF.

The chain joins TRBV5-8 to TRBJ1-2; tentatively, D is TRBD1 (6 bases). This CDR3 has 15 amino acids. CDR1 is SGHTS, CDR2 YDEGEE, per germline. V was cut by 2 bases and J by 4 bases, with 15 bases left in between. The CDR3 here is CASSFGTTGGYGYTF. In DNA, the CDR3 is TGTGCCAGCAGCTTCGGGACAACGGGAGGCTATGGCTACACCTTC.

This clone was detected only once. CDR3 sequence reads: CATSDLAGEGTDTQYF. The DNA for the CDR3 is TGTGCCACCAGTGATTTGGCGGGAGAGGGCACAGATACGCAGTATTTT. The V and J genes are TRBV24-1 and TRBJ2-3; 7 nucleotides agree with TRBD2. The junction had 3 bases not matched to a gene; V was cut back by 0 bases and J by 1 base. CDR3 length: 16 amino acids. Germline V lookup: CDR1 KGHDR, CDR2 SFDVKD.

CDR3 coding DNA: TGTGCCAGTATTTCGGGGGGCGCAGGTCAGCCCCAGCATTTT. Residues: CASISGGAGQPQHF. The chain combines TRBV19 with TRBJ1-5; possibly TRBD1 for D (6 bases). Germline loops: CDR1 LNHDA, CDR2 SQIVND (reference sequence). The CDR3 sequence is 14 residues long. V lost 7 bases and J 6 bases, leaving 16 bases between the germline ends.

This clone came up a few times. This chain's CDR3 is CASSWSGGNYNEQFF. CDR3 DNA: TGTGCCAGCAGTTGGAGCGGGGGGAATTACAATGAGCAGTTCTTC. The J gene is TRBJ2-1, the V gene TRBV27, with TRBD2 matching over 9 bases. The germline V gene has CDR1 MNHEY and CDR2 SMNVEV (reference sequence). The junction had 5 bases not matched to a gene; V was cut back by 4 bases and J by 4 bases. CDR3 size: 15 residues.

This chain connects TRBV7-8 to TRBJ1-1, with D possibly matching TRBD1 (5 bases). The CDR3 contains 14 residues. V shed 6 bases and J shed 2 bases, with 13 bases lying between them. The germline CDR1 and CDR2 sequences are SGHVS and FQNEAQ. The CDR3 DNA reads as TGTGCCAGCAGGGACGGACACCAAAACACTGAAGCTTTCTTT. Its translation: CASRDGHQNTEAFF.

This chain links TRBV3-1 (or the pseudogene TRBV3-2) with TRBJ1-1; no clear D. Trimming left V 1 base short and J 7 bases short, with 7 bases between. The germline gives CDR1 LGHDT, CDR2 YNNKEL (reference sequence). The CDR3 sequence is 12 residues long. The CDR3 spells CASSQVSYEAFF. The CDR3 DNA reads TGTGCCAGCAGCCAAGTATCTTATGAAGCTTTCTTT.

This clone was detected once. This chain links TRBV11-3 with TRBJ2-5, with D possibly matching TRBD1 (6 bases). Germline CDR1 reads SGHNT; CDR2 reads YENEEA. This CDR3 is 13 amino acids long. The V end was cut by 3 bases, the J end by 5 bases, with 10 bases between. CDR3 sequence (DNA): TGTGCCAGCAGCTTGGGGGCGCACGAGACCCAGTACTTC. This sequence encodes CASSLGAHETQYF.

This chain connects TRBV24-1 to TRBJ2-7; the match to TRBD1 covers 9 bases. The CDR3 spans 15 residues. V shed 3 bases and J 4 bases; nucleotides not matched to a gene: 6. The germline V gene encodes CDR1 KGHDR and CDR2 SFDVKD. CDR3 coding DNA: TGTGCCACCAGTGATCCAGGACAGGGGTATTACGAGCAGTACTTC. Its translation is CATSDPGQGYYEQYF.

This clone was counted a single time. The J gene is TRBJ1-3, the V gene TRBV9, with a possible D match to TRBD1 (5 bases). CDR1 and CDR2 from the germline V gene are SGDLS and YYNGEE. The CDR3 runs 15 residues. V lost 4 bases and J lost 4, with 15 bases in between. This CDR3 is CASSTEKGLGNTIYF. Here the CDR3 DNA reads TGTGCCAGCAGCACAGAGAAGGGGCTAGGAAACACCATATATTTT.

The genes are TRBV9 and TRBJ2-7; 9 nucleotides agree with TRBD1. V dropped 4 bases and J dropped 3; count of bases not matched to a gene: 5. Germline loops: CDR1 SGDLS, CDR2 YYNGEE. The CDR3 covers 14 residues. CDR3 DNA sequence: TGTGCCAGCAGCATGAGGGGACAGGGCTACGAGCAGTACTTC. Translated, it gives CASSMRGQGYEQYF.

V and J are TRBV24-1 and TRBJ1-3, with TRBD1 matching 7 bases. This CDR3 has 14 amino acids. Trimming cost V 5 bases and J 4 bases; bases outside gene matches: 4. In germline, CDR1 is KGHDR, CDR2 SFDVKD. The CDR3: CATSGRGPGNTIYF. The CDR3 coding sequence is TGTGCCACCAGTGGAAGGGGGCCCGGAAACACCATATATTTT.

V and J are TRBV7-3 and TRBJ2-2; 8 nucleotides agree with TRBD2. The germline V gene has CDR1 SGHTA and CDR2 FQGTGA. With 6 bases clipped from V and 7 bases from J, the junction kept 7 bases outside the gene matches. This CDR3 has 14 amino acids. The CDR3 sequence: CASRVLSGSGELFF. DNA for the CDR3: TGTGCCAGCAGGGTTCTGAGCGGGAGCGGGGAGCTGTTTTTT.

CDR3 in DNA: TGTGCCAGCAGAAACGACAGGGGGAACACTGAAGCTTTCTTT. It encodes CASRNDRGNTEAFF. This chain joins TRBV6-5 and TRBJ1-1, with 8 nucleotides matching TRBD1. The CDR3 has 14 amino acids. After removal of 6 bases from V and 1 base from J, the junction contained 4 bases not matched to a gene. In germline, CDR1 is MNHEY, CDR2 SVGAGI.

The genes are TRBV6-5 and TRBJ2-7; the match to TRBD2 covers 12 bases. This CDR3 has 15 residues. The germline V gene encodes CDR1 MNHEY and CDR2 SVGAGI. The V gene end was trimmed by 5 bases and the J gene end by 3 bases; junction bases not matched to a gene: 5. CDR3 sequence: CASSRTSGGYYEQYF. The CDR3 DNA reads TGTGCCAGCAGTCGTACTAGCGGGGGGTACTACGAGCAGTACTTC.

This clone came up once. V and J are TRBV5-1 and TRBJ2-5, with 10 nucleotides matching TRBD1. From germline, CDR1 is SGHRS and CDR2 YFSETQ. This CDR3 spans 15 amino acids. After removal of 1 base from V and 5 bases from J, the junction contained 5 bases not matched to a gene. The DNA of the CDR3 is TGCGCCAGCAGCTTGAGGACAGGGGGAGGGGAGACCCAGTACTTC. This translates into CASSLRTGGGETQYF.

This clone came up once. V is TRBV4-1 and J is TRBJ1-4; D is possibly TRBD1 (6 bases). V lost 5 bases and J lost 3, with 13 bases in between. The CDR3 has 15 amino acids. Germline assignment: CDR1 MGHRA and CDR2 YSYEKL. DNA of the CDR3: TGCGCCAGCAGCGCCTACGGGACACCTAATGAAAAACTGTTTTTT. Protein: CASSAYGTPNEKLFF.

The chain has TRBV2 and TRBJ2-5, with a weak D call TRBD2 (6 bases). The CDR3 contains 12 residues. V was clipped by 9 bases and J by 5 bases, with 13 bases between them. Germline V lookup: CDR1 SNHLY, CDR2 FYNNEI. The CDR3 spells CARRESGETQYF. CDR3 bases: TGTGCCAGACGGGAGTCGGGGGAGACCCAGTACTTC.

The chain links TRBV10-1 to TRBJ1-5, with D possibly TRBD1 on 5 matching bases. CDR1 is WNHNN and CDR2 is SYGVQD in the germline V gene (reference sequence). V was clipped by 2 bases and J by 5 bases, with 22 bases between them. The CDR3 consists of 18 residues. CDR3 in amino acids: CASSEQEGKGVWYQPQHF. The CDR3, as DNA: TGCGCCAGCAGTGAGCAGGAGGGTAAAGGGGTTTGGTATCAGCCCCAGCATTTT.